This TCR beta chain was profiled in a study of cytomegalovirus exposure and HLA in healthy donors. Study-level results: The classifier reportedly diagnosed cytomegalovirus status with high specificity and sensitivity. Researchers catalogued approximately 170 TCR beta chains as cytomegalovirus-associated.

It was healthy bone marrow donors who served as donors. The sample holds a few counts of this clone. What it recognizes is unknown. Primers: 60 Vbeta forward and 13 Jbeta reverse. Under the authors' procedure: Among the unique TCR beta chains that a later analysis counted, around 72 million in all, 9.5 million to 11 million were shared. Sequenced by immunoSEQ multiplex PCR; TCRdb stores in-frame clones only, minus some. The D gene and trimming were derived from the DNA, and the V and J assignments and clone size from that table. This table has 150,000 or so clones, roughly 80% appearing once. The TCR sequence derives from a male donor in good health and CMV-seronegative. The sample consisted of PBMCs.

In DNA form, the CDR3 reads TGTGCCAGCTCACCAGGACAGGTTCGTTCCAATGAGCAGTTCTTC. Translation gives CASSPGQVRSNEQFF. V usage is TRBV18 and J usage is TRBJ2-1; 7 bases line up with TRBD1. The CDR3 extends over 15 amino acids. CDR1 KGHSH and CDR2 LQKENI come from the germline V gene. V shed 2 bases, J shed 6 bases, and the junction held 7 bases outside the gene matches.